This T cell receptor (beta chain) was found in a study of blood T cells in healthy people across ages. Study-wide points: Per million T cells, the diversity of TCR beta decreased roughly linearly as age advanced.

Germline CDR1 reads SNHLY; CDR2 reads FYNNEI. V shed 5 bases and J 1 base; nucleotides not matched to a gene: 11. This CDR3 has 18 amino acids. For the second PCR, which ran for about 6 to 11 cycles, a sample-barcoded 5' primer and a J-beta primer mix were used. Each of the cDNA molecules was tagged by a template-switch adaptor with 12 random nucleotides. Via MiXCR, TCRdb re-called the 5' RACE reads, giving one row per CDR3 protein. This sample carries around 1.7 million distinct CDR3 sequences, about 28% of them seen once, and the ten largest clones take roughly 8.2%. Note on this clonotype: The antigen is not known.

Sequenced: blood. The V call is TRBV2, the J call TRBJ2-2, with 9 positions matching TRBD1. The sequence derives from a woman aged 25 to 39 in good health. Here the CDR3 DNA reads TGTGCCAGCAGTTCTCCCATGTCGGGACAGGGGAACACCGGGGAGCTGTTTTTT. Amino acids: CASSSPMSGQGNTGELFF.